One sample yielded the 26 T cell receptor beta chains listed below, sequenced in a study of CD8 T cells in Susac syndrome. With random hexamers, 0.5 to 1 ug RNA was reverse transcribed. TCRdb itself ran the immunoSEQ multiplex PCR reads through MiXCR, one entry per CDR3 protein. The data hold under 300,000 distinct CDR3 sequences, with around 96% observed a single time. The sequenced sample consisted of CD4+ T cells from PBMCs. The receptors originated from a human donor with Susac syndrome.

This clonotype is a singleton in its sample. The V call is TRBV25-1, the J call TRBJ1-5; 7 bases agree with TRBD1. CDR1 and CDR2 (germline): MGHDK, SYGVNS. V lost 4 bases and J lost 0; bases outside the gene matches: 6. The CDR3 runs 16 residues. CDR3 in amino acids: CASSAGQADSNQPQHF. The CDR3 DNA reads TGTGCCAGCAGTGCCGGACAGGCGGATAGCAATCAGCCCCAGCATTTT.

The chain has TRBV15 and TRBJ2-3; 13 nucleotides match TRBD2. CDR1 is LNHNV and CDR2 is YYDKDF in the germline V gene (reference sequence). After removal of 1 base from V and 2 bases from J, the junction contained 6 bases not matched to a gene. This CDR3 is 18 amino acids long. The CDR3 coding sequence is TGTGCCACCAGCAGAGGTGGGACTAGCGGGGCACTCACAGATACGCAGTATTTT. Translating gives CATSRGGTSGALTDTQYF.

The chain is built from TRBV30 and TRBJ1-3, with D possibly TRBD1 on 5 matching bases. The CDR3 length is 12 residues. The germline V gene has CDR1 GTSNPN and CDR2 SVGIG (reference sequence). The V gene lost 5 bases and the J gene lost 2 bases, with 7 bases spanning the gap. In DNA, the CDR3 is TGTGCCTGGGCAGGGACTGGAAACACCATATATTTT. Protein sequence: CAWAGTGNTIYF.

This rearrangement joins TRBV4-2 to TRBJ2-5; 8 nucleotides match TRBD2. Germline assignment: CDR1 LGHNA and CDR2 YNFKEQ. The CDR3 sequence is 17 residues long. With 4 bases clipped from V and 1 base from J, the junction kept 11 bases outside the gene matches. The CDR3 sequence is CASSPRGGTSIQETQYF. For the CDR3, the DNA is TGTGCCAGCAGCCCTCGTGGGGGGACTAGTATCCAAGAGACCCAGTACTTC.

The chain has TRBV12-3 or TRBV12-4 and TRBJ2-7; 10 bases map to TRBD1. The CDR3 spans 15 residues. The V gene end was trimmed by 5 bases and the J gene end by 3 bases; junction bases not matched to a gene: 7. Written as DNA, the CDR3 is TGTGCCAGCAGTAAACCCGGGACAGGGGACTACGAGCAGTACTTC. Translation: CASSKPGTGDYEQYF.

The chain uses TRBV30 and TRBJ1-1; TRBD1 matches 7 bases. This CDR3 is 13 amino acids long. Unmatched junction bases numbered 7, after V lost 2 bases and J lost 7 bases. The germline V gene encodes CDR1 GTSNPN and CDR2 SVGIG (reference sequence). The CDR3 protein is CAWSSGQRIEAFF. CDR3 sequence (DNA): TGTGCCTGGAGTTCGGGACAGAGGATTGAAGCTTTCTTT. Filled out from reference TRBV30 and TRBJ1-1, the complete variable domain reads SQTIHQWPATLVQPVGSPLSLECTVEGTSNPNLYWYRQAAGRGLQLLFYSVGIGQISSEVPQNLSASRPQDRQFILSSKKLLLSDSGFYLCAWSSGQRIEAFFGQGTRLTVV.

This rearrangement joins TRBV15 to TRBJ1-2, with 7 bases matching TRBD1. CDR3 length equals 14 residues. Trimming removed 0 bases from V and 4 bases from J; junction bases left unmatched: 2. From germline, CDR1 is LNHNV and CDR2 YYDKDF (reference sequence). Written as DNA, the CDR3 is TGTGCCACCAGCAGAGAATCAGGGGGCTATGGCTACACCTTC. As protein: CATSRESGGYGYTF.

This chain joins TRBV28 and TRBJ2-3; the D is unclear. The CDR3 length is 13 residues. CDR1 is MDHEN and CDR2 is SYDVKM in the germline V gene. The V end was cut by 3 bases, the J end by 2 bases, with 6 bases between. As DNA, the CDR3 is TGTGCCAGCAGTTTGCCCAACACAGATACGCAGTATTTT. Its translation is CASSLPNTDTQYF.

The chain employs TRBV5-4 and TRBJ2-5; 8 bases are a match to TRBD1. CDR3 size: 16 residues. Germline V gene lookup returns CDR1 SGHNT and CDR2 YYREEE (reference sequence). Trimming removed 4 bases from V and 5 bases from J; junction bases left unmatched: 13. CDR3 region: CASSLGTAGGLETQYF. For the CDR3, the DNA is TGTGCCAGCAGCCTGGGCACGGCAGGGGGCTTGGAGACCCAGTACTTC.

The CDR3 protein is CSARRDRWAVTWGYTF. The CDR3 DNA is TGCAGTGCTAGAAGGGATCGTTGGGCGGTTACATGGGGCTACACCTTC. The V and J genes are TRBV20-1 and TRBJ1-2; no clear D gene. With 2 bases removed from V and 8 bases from J, the gap between germline ends came to 24 bases. This CDR3 spans 16 amino acids. Germline assignment: CDR1 DFQATT and CDR2 SNEGSKA (reference sequence).

This chain uses TRBV3-1 with TRBJ2-3, with TRBD2 matching over 8 bases. In germline, CDR1 is LGHDT, CDR2 YNNKEL (reference sequence). Trimming took 7 bases from V and 3 from J; bases not matched to a gene: 9. The CDR3 consists of 15 residues. This chain's CDR3 is CASTALAGGTDTQYF. CDR3 coding DNA: TGTGCCAGCACCGCCCTTGCGGGAGGAACAGATACGCAGTATTTT.

The chain is built from TRBV6-5 and TRBJ2-7; 8 bases match TRBD1. The V gene end was trimmed by 5 bases and the J gene end by 2 bases; junction bases not matched to a gene: 5. The CDR3 is 14 amino acids. CDR1 is MNHEY, CDR2 SVGAGI, per germline. CDR3 protein: CASSPGTGPYEQYF. The CDR3 nucleotides are TGTGCCAGCAGTCCCGGGACAGGTCCCTACGAGCAGTACTTC.

The chain combines TRBV14 with TRBJ2-5, with unresolved D. The CDR3 runs 16 residues. V lost 1 base and J lost 6, with 18 bases in between. The V gene's germline CDR1 is SGHDN and CDR2 FVKESK. This CDR3 is CASSQGPDGRRKTQYF. Here the CDR3 DNA reads TGTGCCAGCAGCCAAGGCCCGGACGGGCGTCGGAAGACCCAGTACTTC. The full variable domain, with the rest looked up from reference TRBV14 and TRBJ2-5, is EAGVTQFPSHSVIEKGQTVTLRCDPISGHDNLYWYRRVMGKEIKFLLHFVKESKQDESGMPNNRFLAERTGGTYSTLKVQPAELEDSGVYFCASSQGPDGRRKTQYFGPGTRLLVL.

The chain joins TRBV29-1 to TRBJ2-1; D remains unclear. The germline V gene encodes CDR1 SQVTM and CDR2 ANQGSEA. The CDR3 totals 12 residues. V lost 7 bases, J lost 8 bases, and 15 bases lay in between. Written as DNA, the CDR3 is TGCAGCGCCGCGGATTGGAGCGATGAGCAGTTCTTC. Translated, it gives CSAADWSDEQFF.

This clonotype was found once. The J gene is TRBJ2-7, the V gene TRBV19; D gene unclear. The ends were cut back, 1 base at V and 0 bases at J, with 7 bases in the middle. The germline V gene has CDR1 LNHDA and CDR2 SQIVND (reference sequence). This CDR3 region has 14 residues. CDR3 DNA sequence: TGTGCCAGTAGTATAGCTACAAACTCCTACGAGCAGTACTTC. It yields the protein CASSIATNSYEQYF.

The chain recombines TRBV10-3 with TRBJ2-6; D is ambiguous. The CDR3 is 15 amino acids. Trimming left V 10 bases short and J 1 base short, with 14 bases between. Germline lookup yields CDR1 ENHRY and CDR2 SYGVKD. The CDR3 sequence: CATRVYGSGANVLTF. In DNA form, the CDR3 reads TGTGCCACCAGAGTTTACGGATCTGGGGCCAACGTCCTGACTTTC.

This sequence joins TRBV3-1 and TRBJ2-7; tentatively, D is TRBD2 (5 bases). This CDR3 region has 14 residues. Germline CDR1 LGHDT, CDR2 YNNKEL (reference sequence). Trimming pared 0 bases from V and 9 bases from J, leaving 15 bases between. The DNA of the CDR3 is TGTGCCAGCAGCCAAGATCGTAGAGGGATCACGCAGTACTTC. This codes for CASSQDRRGITQYF.

This clonotype has only one observation. The chain has TRBV3-1 and TRBJ1-2; 9 bases match TRBD1. Germline CDR1 and CDR2: LGHDT and YNNKEL (reference sequence). CDR3 length equals 15 residues. V dropped 3 bases and J dropped 4; count of bases not matched to a gene: 6. CDR3: CASSQGTGRGYGYTF. The CDR3 nucleotides read TGTGCCAGCAGCCAGGGGACAGGGAGGGGCTATGGCTACACCTTC.

J is TRBJ1-1 and V is TRBV30, with D hard to call. V was trimmed by 5 bases and J by 3 bases, leaving 13 bases between them. Germline loops: CDR1 GTSNPN, CDR2 SVGIG (reference sequence). The CDR3 has 13 residues. The CDR3 protein is CAWWVRLDTEAFF. CDR3 DNA: TGTGCCTGGTGGGTGAGGTTGGACACTGAAGCTTTCTTT.

This clonotype was recorded once. This chain joins TRBV7-8 and TRBJ1-1; TRBD1 agrees at 7 bases. The CDR3 extends over 14 amino acids. Losses at the gene ends were 2 bases for V and 10 bases for J; bases not matched to a gene: 10. Germline V gene data show CDR1 as SGHVS and CDR2 as FQNEAQ. The CDR3 reads CASSLPRTGWRAFF. CDR3 DNA: TGTGCCAGCAGCTTACCTCGGACAGGCTGGCGAGCTTTCTTT.

The rearrangement links TRBV4-2 to TRBJ1-2, with D uncertain. The CDR3 is made up of 16 amino acids. Germline V gene sequence: CDR1 LGHNA, CDR2 YNFKEQ. Trimming removed 0 bases at V and 3 bases at J, with 14 bases between. CDR3 region: CASSQDPSGSDYGYTF. As DNA, the CDR3 is TGTGCCAGCAGCCAAGACCCGTCGGGAAGTGACTATGGCTACACCTTC.

The chain couples TRBV20-1 to TRBJ2-2, with 10 bases fitting TRBD2. The germline CDR1 and CDR2 sequences are DFQATT and SNEGSKA (reference sequence). The V and J ends lost 6 bases and 4 bases, in that order; junction bases with no gene match: 5. This CDR3 is 14 amino acids long. CDR3 sequence: CSATGTSVTGELFF. The CDR3 nucleotides read TGCAGTGCCACCGGGACTAGCGTCACCGGGGAGCTGTTTTTT.

Written as DNA, the CDR3 is TGCAGTGCTAGAGTGGAATCAGATACGCAGTATTTT. Translating gives CSARVESDTQYF. The V and J genes are TRBV20-1 and TRBJ2-3; D is unresolved. Germline V CDR1 and CDR2: DFQATT, SNEGSKA (reference sequence). This CDR3 comprises 12 residues. V was pared by 1 base and J by 4 bases, with 6 bases between.

The chain has TRBV18 and TRBJ2-3; D possibly matches TRBD1 or TRBD2 (5 bases each). Germline-derived CDR1 and CDR2 are KGHSH and LQKENI. Trimming shortened V by 1 base and J by 5 bases, and 13 bases separated the two germline ends. The CDR3 runs 15 residues. As DNA, the CDR3 is TGTGCCAGCTCACCACTTCCGGGGCAGGGAGATACGCAGTATTTT. This gives the protein CASSPLPGQGDTQYF.

V usage is TRBV20-1 and J usage is TRBJ2-3; 11 positions agree with TRBD2. CDR3 length: 16 amino acids. CDR1 and CDR2 (germline): DFQATT, SNEGSKA (reference sequence). After removal of 3 bases from V and 4 bases from J, the junction contained 9 bases not matched to a gene. The CDR3 is CSASLTSGSPPDTQYF. CDR3 sequence (DNA): TGCAGTGCTAGCCTAACTAGCGGGAGTCCCCCAGATACGCAGTATTTT.

The chain couples TRBV27 to TRBJ2-7, with 8 nucleotides matching TRBD1. The CDR3 is made up of 17 amino acids. After removal of 8 bases from V and 0 bases from J, the junction contained 15 bases not matched to a gene. Germline CDR1 is MNHEY and CDR2 is SMNVEV (reference sequence). The CDR3, as DNA: TGTGCCAGCCGAAGTTTTTTAACAGGGGGAGGCTCCTACGAGCAGTACTTC. It yields the protein CASRSFLTGGGSYEQYF.